This T cell receptor (beta chain) comes out of a study of T cell changes during pregnancy in multiple sclerosis. Assay used: immunoSEQ multiplex PCR; TCRdb lists only in-frame clones, some missing. The data contain tens of thousands of clones, over 85% of them singletons. V was pared by 0 bases and J by 7 bases, with 13 bases between. The CDR3 has 15 residues. Germline assignment: CDR1 SGDLS and CDR2 YYNGEE. This chain joins TRBV9 and TRBJ2-2; D call uncertain. This specimen was peripheral blood, taken in the third trimester of pregnancy. This receptor was obtained from a female donor in good health, enrolled as a control in a pregnancy study. CDR3 amino acids: CASSVDEGEFGELFF. CDR3 DNA sequence: TGTGCCAGCAGCGTAGATGAAGGAGAATTCGGGGAGCTGTTTTTT.